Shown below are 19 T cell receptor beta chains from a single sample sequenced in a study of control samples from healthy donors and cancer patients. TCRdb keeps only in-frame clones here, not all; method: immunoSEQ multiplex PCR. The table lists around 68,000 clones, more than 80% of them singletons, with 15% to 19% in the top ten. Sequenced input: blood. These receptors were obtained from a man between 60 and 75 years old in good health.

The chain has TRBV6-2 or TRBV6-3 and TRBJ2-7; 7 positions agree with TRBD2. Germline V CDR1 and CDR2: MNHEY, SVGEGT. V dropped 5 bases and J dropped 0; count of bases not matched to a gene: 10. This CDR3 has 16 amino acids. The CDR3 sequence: CASSLPGLAVSYEQYF. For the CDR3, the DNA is TGTGCCAGCAGTCTCCCGGGGCTAGCGGTCTCCTACGAGCAGTACTTC.

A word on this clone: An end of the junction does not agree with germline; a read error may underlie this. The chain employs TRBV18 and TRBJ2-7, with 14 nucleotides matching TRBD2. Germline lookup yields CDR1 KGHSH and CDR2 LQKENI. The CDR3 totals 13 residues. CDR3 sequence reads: CASSQGTSGSTDF. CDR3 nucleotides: TGTGCCAGCTCACAGGGGACTAGCGGGAGTACCGACTTC.

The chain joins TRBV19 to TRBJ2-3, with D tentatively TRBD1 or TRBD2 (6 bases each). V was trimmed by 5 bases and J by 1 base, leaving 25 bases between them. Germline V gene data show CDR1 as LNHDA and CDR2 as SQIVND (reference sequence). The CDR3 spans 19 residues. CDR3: CASSSPTGRLASRTDTQYF. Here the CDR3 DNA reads TGTGCCAGTAGTTCCCCGACAGGCCGGCTAGCGTCTCGCACAGATACGCAGTATTTT. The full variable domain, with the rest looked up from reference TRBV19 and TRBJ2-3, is DGGITQSPKYLFRKEGQNVTLSCEQNLNHDAMYWYRQDPGQGLRLIYYSQIVNDFQKGDIAEGYSVSREKKESFPLTVTSAQKNPTAFYLCASSSPTGRLASRTDTQYFGPGTRLTVL.

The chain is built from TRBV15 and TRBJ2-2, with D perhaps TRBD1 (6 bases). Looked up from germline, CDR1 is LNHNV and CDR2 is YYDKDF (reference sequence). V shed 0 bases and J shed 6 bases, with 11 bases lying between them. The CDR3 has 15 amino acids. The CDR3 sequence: CATSRDQQGSGELFF. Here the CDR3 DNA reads TGTGCCACCAGCAGAGATCAACAGGGATCCGGGGAGCTGTTTTTT. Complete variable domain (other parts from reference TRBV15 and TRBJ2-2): DAMVIQNPRYQVTQFGKPVTLSCSQTLNHNVMYWYQQKSSQAPKLLFHYYDKDFNNEADTPDNFQSRRPNTSFCFLDIRSPGLGDTAMYLCATSRDQQGSGELFFGEGSRLTVL.

Written as DNA, the CDR3 is TGTGCCAGCAGTTTACTCCCTCGGGGATATAGCAATCAGCCCCAGCATTTT. Protein product: CASSLLPRGYSNQPQHF. V and J are TRBV28 and TRBJ1-5; D uncertain. From germline, CDR1 is MDHEN and CDR2 SYDVKM. The CDR3 contains 17 residues. V was shortened by 2 bases and J by 0 bases, with 14 bases between the two germline ends.

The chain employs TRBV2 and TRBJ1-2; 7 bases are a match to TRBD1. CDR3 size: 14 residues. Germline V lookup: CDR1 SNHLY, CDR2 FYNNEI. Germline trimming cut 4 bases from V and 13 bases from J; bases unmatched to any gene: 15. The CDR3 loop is CASSGRMTGRGITF. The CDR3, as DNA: TGTGCCAGCAGTGGTCGTATGACAGGGAGGGGCATCACCTTC.

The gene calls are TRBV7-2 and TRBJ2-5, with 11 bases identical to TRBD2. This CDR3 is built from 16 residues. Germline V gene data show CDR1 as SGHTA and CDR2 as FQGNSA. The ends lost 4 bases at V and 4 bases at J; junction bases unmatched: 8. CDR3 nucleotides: TGTGCCAGCAGCTATCAAACTAGCGGGAGCACAGAGACCCAGTACTTC. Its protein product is CASSYQTSGSTETQYF.

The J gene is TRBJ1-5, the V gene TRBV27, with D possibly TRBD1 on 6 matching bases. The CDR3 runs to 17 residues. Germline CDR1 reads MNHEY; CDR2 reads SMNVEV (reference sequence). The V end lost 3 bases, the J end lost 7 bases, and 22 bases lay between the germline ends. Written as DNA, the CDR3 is TGTGCCAGCAGTTTGTCTGCGGTTCTCCGGGACAACCAGCCCCAGCATTTT. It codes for CASSLSAVLRDNQPQHF.

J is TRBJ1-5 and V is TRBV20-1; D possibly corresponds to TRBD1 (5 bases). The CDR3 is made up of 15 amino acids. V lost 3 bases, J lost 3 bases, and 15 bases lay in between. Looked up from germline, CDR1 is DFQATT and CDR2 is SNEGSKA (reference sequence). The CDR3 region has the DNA TGCAGTGCTAGTGATAACAGGTTACCCAATCAGCCCCAGCATTTT. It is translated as CSASDNRLPNQPQHF.

CDR3 DNA: TGTGCCAGCAGCTTAGGTAGCGGGGCCACCTATGGCTACACCTTC. It yields the protein CASSLGSGATYGYTF. The chain couples TRBV7-2 to TRBJ1-2; TRBD1 is a possible D gene (5 bases). The CDR3 consists of 15 residues. The germline gives CDR1 SGHTA, CDR2 FQGNSA. The ends were cut back, 1 base at V and 4 bases at J, with 13 bases in the middle.

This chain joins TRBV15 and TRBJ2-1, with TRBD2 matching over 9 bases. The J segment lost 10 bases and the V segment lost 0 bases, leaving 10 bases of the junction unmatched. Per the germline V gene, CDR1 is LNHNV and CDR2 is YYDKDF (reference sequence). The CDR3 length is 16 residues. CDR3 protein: CATSRDIAGVTGEQFF. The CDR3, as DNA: TGTGCCACCAGCAGAGATATAGCGGGAGTGACTGGGGAGCAGTTCTTC.

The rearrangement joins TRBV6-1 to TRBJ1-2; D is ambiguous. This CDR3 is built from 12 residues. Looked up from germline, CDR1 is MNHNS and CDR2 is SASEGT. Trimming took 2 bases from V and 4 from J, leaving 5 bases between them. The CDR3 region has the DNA TGTGCCAGCAGTGAAATTGGCTATGGCTACACCTTC. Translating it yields CASSEIGYGYTF.

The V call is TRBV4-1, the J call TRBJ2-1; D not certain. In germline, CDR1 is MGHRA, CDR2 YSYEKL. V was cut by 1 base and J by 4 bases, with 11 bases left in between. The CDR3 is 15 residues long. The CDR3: CASSQAQGPYNEQFF. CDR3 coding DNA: TGCGCCAGCAGCCAAGCCCAAGGCCCTTACAATGAGCAGTTCTTC.

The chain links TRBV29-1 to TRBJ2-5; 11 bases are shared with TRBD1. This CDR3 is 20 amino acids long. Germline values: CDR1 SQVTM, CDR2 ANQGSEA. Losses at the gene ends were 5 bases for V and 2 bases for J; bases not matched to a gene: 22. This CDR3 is CSVLREDRGRYARGQETQYF. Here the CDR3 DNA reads TGCAGCGTTCTACGCGAGGACAGGGGGCGGTATGCAAGAGGACAAGAGACCCAGTACTTC.

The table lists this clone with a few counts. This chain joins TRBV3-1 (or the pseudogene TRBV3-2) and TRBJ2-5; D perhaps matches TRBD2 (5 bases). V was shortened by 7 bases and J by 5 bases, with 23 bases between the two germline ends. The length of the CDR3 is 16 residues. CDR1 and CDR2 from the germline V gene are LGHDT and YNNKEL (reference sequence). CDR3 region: CASTDRLSNSGETQYF. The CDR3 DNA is TGTGCCAGCACCGATCGACTATCCAACTCGGGGGAGACCCAGTACTTC.

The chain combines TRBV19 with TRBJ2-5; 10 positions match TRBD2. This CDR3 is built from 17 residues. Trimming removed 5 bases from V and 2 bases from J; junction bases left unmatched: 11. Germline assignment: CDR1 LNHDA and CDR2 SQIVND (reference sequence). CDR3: CASSPSGSVMGQETQYF. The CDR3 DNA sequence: TGTGCCAGTAGTCCTAGCGGGAGTGTCATGGGGCAAGAGACCCAGTACTTC.

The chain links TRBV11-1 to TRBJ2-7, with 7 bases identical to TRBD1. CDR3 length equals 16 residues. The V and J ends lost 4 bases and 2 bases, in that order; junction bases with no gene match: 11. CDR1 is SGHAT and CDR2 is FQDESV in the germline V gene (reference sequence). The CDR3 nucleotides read TGTGCCAGCAGCTCGAGCGCAGGGGGAGTCCCCTACGAGCAGTACTTC. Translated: CASSSSAGGVPYEQYF.

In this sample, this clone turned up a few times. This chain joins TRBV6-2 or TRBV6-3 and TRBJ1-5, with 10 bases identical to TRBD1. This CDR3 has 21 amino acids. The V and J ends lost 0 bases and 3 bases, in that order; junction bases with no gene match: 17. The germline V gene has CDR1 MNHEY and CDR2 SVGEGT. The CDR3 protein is CASSYSPLQGGGQGDNQPQHF. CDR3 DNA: TGTGCCAGCAGTTACTCGCCTCTTCAAGGGGGTGGACAGGGGGACAATCAGCCCCAGCATTTT.

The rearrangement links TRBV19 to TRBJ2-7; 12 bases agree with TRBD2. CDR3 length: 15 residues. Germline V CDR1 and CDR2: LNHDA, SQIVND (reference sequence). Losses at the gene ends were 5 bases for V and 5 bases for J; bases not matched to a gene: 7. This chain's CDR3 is CASSLTSGSFNEQYF. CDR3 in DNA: TGTGCCAGTAGTTTGACTAGCGGGAGTTTCAACGAGCAGTACTTC.